The 24 T cell receptor beta chains presented below share a single source sample, sequenced in a study of CD8 T cells in ankylosing spondylitis. Notes on the study in general: Among TCR beta sequences, a motif of roughly 8 highly homologous variants appeared characteristic of ankylosing spondylitis blood.

For these TCRs, the target antigens are not known. TCRdb itself ran the 5' RACE reads through MiXCR, one entry per CDR3 protein. There are 450,000 to 550,000 distinct CDR3 sequences in the sample; roughly 5% occur only once, and approximately 4% lies in the top ten. The sequenced sample was blood, either unsorted or a sorted T cell fraction (not recorded which). The receptors shown here come from a male donor with ankylosing spondylitis.

The V call is TRBV20-1, the J call TRBJ2-5, with a weak D call TRBD1 (5 bases). Trimming took 6 bases from V and 5 from J, leaving 16 bases between them. The CDR3 length is 13 residues. The germline CDR1 and CDR2 sequences are DFQATT and SNEGSKA (reference sequence). The DNA of the CDR3 is TGCAGTGCCTTGGCCCCAGGGCGGGAGACCCAGTACTTC. Its protein product is CSALAPGRETQYF.

This clonotype was found many times. The chain is built from TRBV12-3 or TRBV12-4 and TRBJ2-7; D remains unclear. The CDR3 spans 13 residues. V was pared by 6 bases and J by 3 bases, with 12 bases between. CDR3: CASSRSPNYEQYF. The CDR3, as DNA: TGTGCCAGCAGCCGTAGCCCAAACTACGAGCAGTACTTC.

As concerns this clonotype: A much larger clone is a single base away; this may be a read error. The chain employs TRBV9 and TRBJ1-3; D uncertain. In germline, CDR1 is SGDLS, CDR2 YYNGEE. This CDR3 has 15 amino acids. Trimming took 4 bases from V and 4 from J, leaving 15 bases between them. DNA of the CDR3: TGTGCCAGCAGCCCTTCCCGGGGTGGGGGAAACACCATATATTTT. Translation gives CASSPSRGGGNTIYF.

This clonotype was counted many times. The chain has TRBV18 and TRBJ2-1; 7 bases fit TRBD2. Germline V gene data show CDR1 as KGHSH and CDR2 as LQKENI. The CDR3 extends over 14 amino acids. Trimming at V came to 8 bases and at J to 6 bases, leaving 10 bases not matched to a gene. CDR3: CASLAGLSSNEQFF. The CDR3 DNA follows: TGTGCCAGCCTTGCGGGACTAAGCAGCAATGAGCAGTTCTTC. The full variable domain, its missing parts supplied by reference TRBV18 and TRBJ2-1, is NAGVMQNPRHLVRRRGQEARLRCSPMKGHSHVYWYRQLPEEGLKFMVYLQKENIIDESGMPKERFSAEFPKEGPSILRIQQVVRGDSAAYFCASLAGLSSNEQFFGPGTRLTVL.

This clonotype was counted ten times or more. The chain recombines TRBV20-1 with TRBJ1-3, with a possible D match to TRBD1 (6 bases). Germline V lookup: CDR1 DFQATT, CDR2 SNEGSKA (reference sequence). The CDR3 runs to 13 residues. The germline V and J ends were trimmed by 7 bases and 4 bases, with 14 bases remaining between them. CDR3 residues: CSVGSGAGNTIYF. The CDR3 DNA sequence: TGCAGTGTCGGGTCAGGGGCGGGAAACACCATATATTTT.

At least ten counts were recorded for this clonotype. The chain recombines TRBV29-1 with TRBJ1-1, with D perhaps TRBD1 (5 bases). The germline V gene encodes CDR1 SQVTM and CDR2 ANQGSEA. The CDR3 spans 12 residues. V was clipped by 4 bases and J by 8 bases, with 14 bases between them. The CDR3 sequence: CSVVGGVGEAFF. The CDR3 bases are TGCAGCGTTGTTGGGGGGGTTGGGGAAGCTTTCTTT.

This clonotype was counted at least ten times. V is TRBV27 and J is TRBJ2-1; D possibly corresponds to TRBD2 (5 bases). Germline V lookup: CDR1 MNHEY, CDR2 SMNVEV (reference sequence). The ends were cut back, 0 bases at V and 2 bases at J, with 8 bases in the middle. This CDR3 spans 15 amino acids. CDR3 coding DNA: TGTGCCAGCAGTTTATCGGGAGTCGCCTACAATGAGCAGTTCTTC. Translated: CASSLSGVAYNEQFF.

This chain joins TRBV6-5 and TRBJ2-7; 7 bases are a match to TRBD2. The CDR3 covers 15 residues. Trimming took 4 bases from V and 2 from J; bases not matched to a gene: 8. Germline CDR1 MNHEY, CDR2 SVGAGI. The CDR3 spells CASSSQGRGAYEQYF. Here the CDR3 DNA reads TGTGCCAGCAGTTCCCAGGGACGGGGGGCCTACGAGCAGTACTTC.

About this clonotype: A clone one base away is much larger, so this may be a read error. The rearrangement links TRBV20-1 to TRBJ2-1; the D is unclear. In germline, CDR1 is DFQATT, CDR2 SNEGSKA (reference sequence). The CDR3 has 10 residues. Trimming took off 5 bases at V and 11 bases at J, with 10 bases between the two ends. CDR3 protein: CSARREKQFF. CDR3 DNA: TGCAGTGCTCGTAGAGAAAAGCAGTTCTTC.

Many counts were recorded for this clonotype. The V and J genes are TRBV4-1 and TRBJ2-1; 7 nucleotides line up with TRBD2. V lost 0 bases to trimming and J lost 5 bases; unmatched junction nucleotides: 13. The CDR3 spans 18 residues. The germline CDR1 and CDR2 sequences are MGHRA and YSYEKL. CDR3 protein: CASSQESRLAVRNNEQFF. The DNA for the CDR3 is TGCGCCAGCAGCCAAGAGAGTCGACTAGCCGTCCGTAACAATGAGCAGTTCTTC.

In its sample, this clonotype was seen a few times. The rearrangement links TRBV28 to TRBJ2-4; D is tentatively TRBD1 or TRBD2 (5 bases each). Germline loops: CDR1 MDHEN, CDR2 SYDVKM. The CDR3 has 14 amino acids. V was cut by 7 bases and J by 6 bases, with 16 bases left in between. This chain's CDR3 is CASKVRGVPNIQYF. The DNA of the CDR3 is TGTGCCAGCAAGGTGAGAGGGGTACCAAACATTCAGTACTTC.

This clonotype occurred many times. The rearrangement links TRBV7-9 to TRBJ1-2, with no clear D. The length of the CDR3 is 14 residues. Germline-derived CDR1 and CDR2 are SEHNR and FQNEAQ (reference sequence). Trimming took 2 bases from V and 4 from J, leaving 11 bases between them. CDR3 DNA sequence: TGTGCCAGCAGCTTAAGTTGGGGAATCTATGGCTACACCTTC. It specifies CASSLSWGIYGYTF.

This clonotype was observed many times. The chain is built from TRBV20-1 and TRBJ1-3; D call uncertain. There are 12 residues in the CDR3. Per the germline V gene, CDR1 is DFQATT and CDR2 is SNEGSKA (reference sequence). Trimming shortened V by 4 bases and J by 8 bases, and 12 bases separated the two germline ends. CDR3 residues: CSATGEGDTIYF. In nucleotides, the CDR3 is TGCAGTGCTACTGGAGAGGGAGACACCATATATTTT.

This clonotype was detected ten times or more. The gene calls are TRBV6-5 and TRBJ1-2; D gene ambiguous. Germline V lookup: CDR1 MNHEY, CDR2 SVGAGI. V was pared by 6 bases and J by 3 bases, with 2 bases between. The CDR3 loop spans 10 amino acids. The CDR3: CASSHYGYTF. The DNA of the CDR3 is TGTGCCAGCAGCCACTATGGCTACACCTTC.

Concerning this clonotype: One base away lies a much larger clone, so this may be a sequencing read error. The V call is TRBV7-6, the J call TRBJ1-1; D is unresolved. Germline-derived CDR1 and CDR2 are SGHVS and FNYEAQ. The CDR3 has 15 amino acids. V was pared by 1 base and J by 1 base, with 10 bases between. CDR3 sequence reads: CASSLDLGWNTEAFF. CDR3 nucleotides: TGTGCCAGCAGCTTAGATCTAGGGTGGAACACTGAAGCTTTCTTT.

This clonotype occurred many times. V gene TRBV28 combines with J gene TRBJ1-1, with D perhaps TRBD1 (5 bases). CDR3 length: 15 residues. Trimming stripped 5 bases from V and 0 bases from J, with 13 bases between. Germline V gene lookup returns CDR1 MDHEN and CDR2 SYDVKM. CDR3 loop: CASSPLGRLNTEAFF. CDR3 nucleotides: TGTGCCAGCAGTCCACTGGGGCGGTTGAACACTGAAGCTTTCTTT.

The sample holds many counts of this clonotype. CDR3 amino acids: CATSDPRTGSGTEAFF. The DNA for the CDR3 is TGTGCCACCAGTGATCCCCGGACAGGGTCGGGCACTGAAGCTTTCTTT. The chain carries TRBV24-1 and TRBJ1-1, with 8 nucleotides matching TRBD1. J gave up 4 bases and V 3 bases, and 9 bases lay outside the gene matches. CDR1 is KGHDR and CDR2 is SFDVKD in the germline V gene. This CDR3 contains 16 residues.

This clonotype was seen repeatedly, ten times or more. The rearrangement uses TRBV5-1 and TRBJ1-3, with 7 bases aligning to TRBD1. Germline-derived CDR1 and CDR2 are SGHRS and YFSETQ. V dropped 0 bases and J dropped 2; count of bases not matched to a gene: 5. The CDR3 totals 16 residues. The CDR3 loop reads CASSLGPTGAGNTIYF. CDR3 DNA sequence: TGCGCCAGCAGCTTGGGCCCTACAGGGGCTGGAAACACCATATATTTT.

The table lists this clonotype with many counts. This chain joins TRBV6-5 and TRBJ1-2; no reliable D call. The V gene's germline CDR1 is MNHEY and CDR2 SVGAGI. The CDR3 is 13 amino acids. V dropped 4 bases and J dropped 4 bases, with 10 bases sitting between them. The CDR3 loop is CASSSRTGYGYTF. CDR3 sequence (DNA): TGTGCCAGCAGTTCGCGTACGGGCTATGGCTACACCTTC.

This clonotype occurred many times. J is TRBJ2-2 and V is TRBV5-1; 8 positions agree with TRBD1. The CDR3 loop spans 15 amino acids. After removal of 4 bases from V and 5 bases from J, the junction contained 7 bases not matched to a gene. Per germline, CDR1 SGHRS and CDR2 YFSETQ. The CDR3, as DNA: TGCGCCAGCAGCCTGCTTGGACAGGGAACCGGGGAGCTGTTTTTT. Protein sequence: CASSLLGQGTGELFF.

This clonotype was observed at least ten times. This rearrangement joins TRBV20-1 to TRBJ2-2; D ambiguous. Per germline, CDR1 DFQATT and CDR2 SNEGSKA (reference sequence). The CDR3 has 15 amino acids. The V end was cut by 0 bases, the J end by 1 base, with 9 bases between. This CDR3 is CSARDLHRNTGELFF. The DNA for the CDR3 is TGCAGTGCTAGAGATTTGCACCGGAACACCGGGGAGCTGTTTTTT.

This clonotype was seen repeatedly, ten times or more. The chain links TRBV7-2 to TRBJ2-7, with D hard to call. This CDR3 is built from 15 residues. Germline CDR1 reads SGHTA; CDR2 reads FQGNSA. Trimming pared 5 bases from V and 2 bases from J, leaving 16 bases between. The CDR3 region is CASSASYKTPYEQYF. Here the CDR3 DNA reads TGTGCCAGCAGCGCTTCCTATAAGACCCCCTACGAGCAGTACTTC.

This clonotype was seen many times. The chain recombines TRBV27 with TRBJ1-2; D is undetermined. CDR3 length: 15 amino acids. V lost 1 base to trimming and J lost 8 bases, with 17 bases between them. Germline V gene sequence: CDR1 MNHEY, CDR2 SMNVEV (reference sequence). CDR3 amino acids: CASSLLGSGRRGYTF. The CDR3 region has the DNA TGTGCCAGCAGTTTATTAGGCTCGGGCCGAAGAGGCTACACCTTC.

This clonotype was seen repeatedly, ten times or more. V usage is TRBV20-1 and J usage is TRBJ1-3; D remains ambiguous. Germline CDR1 reads DFQATT; CDR2 reads SNEGSKA (reference sequence). Trimming left V 0 bases short and J 6 bases short, with 18 bases between. The CDR3 is 16 residues long. CDR3 residues: CSARDPSGRRLNTIYF. For the CDR3, the DNA is TGCAGTGCTAGAGATCCCTCCGGTCGGAGACTAAACACCATATATTTT.